These 14 T cell receptor beta chains were all obtained from the same sample, sequenced in a study of T cell repertoires in cytomegalovirus infection. Antigens for these TCRs are unknown. TCRdb reanalysed the reads using MiXCR and keeps one entry per CDR3 protein. The sample consists of tens of thousands of distinct CDR3 sequences, more than 15% of them appearing once. Sequenced here: CD8+ T cells from cultured PBMCs, sampled from culture after CMV antigen stimulation. These receptors came from a human donor in good health (CMV status not recorded). Some clones in this sample may be carry-over from other donors' samples.

This clonotype appeared a few times. The J gene is TRBJ1-2, the V gene TRBV9; 11 positions match TRBD1. The CDR3 extends over 15 amino acids. Trimming at V came to 3 bases and at J to 6 bases, leaving 7 bases not matched to a gene. The germline gives CDR1 SGDLS, CDR2 YYNGEE. DNA for the CDR3: TGTGCCAGCAGCGACGGGACAGGGGGTCCCGATGGCTACACCTTC. As protein: CASSDGTGGPDGYTF. The full variable domain, rest sourced from reference TRBV9 and TRBJ1-2, is DSGVTQTPKHLITATGQRVTLRCSPRSGDLSVYWYQQSLDQGLQFLIQYYNGEERAKGNILERFSAQQFPDLHSELNLSSLELGDSALYFCASSDGTGGPDGYTFGSGTRLTVV.

This clonotype was seen repeatedly, ten times or more. The rearrangement uses TRBV7-8 and TRBJ2-1; 9 nucleotides line up with TRBD1. J was trimmed by 3 bases and V by 1 base; bases with no gene match: 1. Per germline, CDR1 SGHVS and CDR2 FQNEAQ. This CDR3 contains 15 residues. CDR3 sequence reads: CASSLGGQGYNEQFF. CDR3 coding DNA: TGTGCCAGCAGCTTAGGGGGACAGGGCTACAATGAGCAGTTCTTC.

This clonotype was detected only a few times. The chain recombines TRBV24-1 with TRBJ2-3; D is unresolved. V was pared by 7 bases and J by 4 bases, with 5 bases between. Per the germline V gene, CDR1 is KGHDR and CDR2 is SFDVKD. The CDR3 totals 11 residues. The CDR3 region is CATRVADTQYF. The CDR3 nucleotides read TGTGCCACCAGGGTAGCAGATACGCAGTATTTT.

This clonotype was seen ten or more times. This chain links TRBV27 with TRBJ2-3; maybe TRBD2 (5 bases). Between the trimmed V and J ends, which lost 3 bases and 1 base, there was a span of 11 bases. Germline-derived CDR1 and CDR2 are MNHEY and SMNVEV (reference sequence). The CDR3 runs 15 residues. CDR3: CASSFGGGRTDTQYF. CDR3 nucleotides: TGTGCCAGCAGTTTTGGAGGTGGCCGCACAGATACGCAGTATTTT.

The chain joins TRBV11-2 to TRBJ2-1, with D possibly TRBD2 on 6 matching bases. The V gene's germline CDR1 is SGHAT and CDR2 FQNNGV. V was shortened by 4 bases and J by 0 bases, with 16 bases between the two germline ends. The CDR3 runs 17 residues. For the CDR3, the DNA is TGTGCCAGCAGCTCCCAGGGAGGCTTTAGCTCCTACAATGAGCAGTTCTTC. Its translation: CASSSQGGFSSYNEQFF.

This clonotype is medium-sized within its sample. The chain uses TRBV6-1 and TRBJ2-1; no definite D call. V shed 7 bases and J shed 0 bases, with 7 bases lying between them. CDR3 length: 13 amino acids. Germline V gives CDR1 MNHNS, CDR2 SASEGT. The CDR3 region has the DNA TGTGCCAGCACCCCAAGCTCCTACAATGAGCAGTTCTTC. Translated: CASTPSSYNEQFF.

The chain uses TRBV6-2 or TRBV6-3 and TRBJ2-1; 13 nucleotides align to TRBD2. The CDR3 is made up of 19 amino acids. The germline gives CDR1 MNHEY, CDR2 SVGEGT. The ends lost 0 bases at V and 8 bases at J; junction bases unmatched: 13. This CDR3 is CASSYSPEGLAGNRDEQFF. CDR3 DNA sequence: TGTGCCAGCAGTTACTCTCCCGAGGGACTAGCGGGAAACAGGGATGAGCAGTTCTTC.

The rearrangement links TRBV27 to TRBJ2-7, with 9 bases lining up with TRBD1. CDR1 is MNHEY, CDR2 SMNVEV, per germline (reference sequence). The CDR3 length is 15 residues. V trimming: 3 bases; J trimming: 2 bases; junction bases outside the gene matches: 5. The CDR3 nucleotides are TGTGCCAGCAGTTTTATGGGACAGGGACCCTACGAGCAGTACTTC. This translates into CASSFMGQGPYEQYF.

This chain links TRBV6-5 with TRBJ2-5, with D unclear. Germline CDR1 and CDR2: MNHEY and SVGAGI. Trimming shortened V by 2 bases and J by 5 bases, and 12 bases separated the two germline ends. The CDR3 spans 14 residues. The CDR3 region has the DNA TGTGCCAGCAGTTACGGGTCTACTCGGGAGACCCAGTACTTC. This encodes CASSYGSTRETQYF.

This clonotype occurred once. The chain couples TRBV18 to TRBJ2-1, with 9 bases lining up with TRBD1. The CDR3 spans 16 residues. Trimming at V came to 3 bases and at J to 1 base, leaving 4 bases not matched to a gene. Germline CDR1 KGHSH, CDR2 LQKENI. The CDR3 DNA is TGTGCCAGCTCACCCGACGACAGGGGGTCCTACAATGAGCAGTTCTTC. Translation gives CASSPDDRGSYNEQFF.

The chain couples TRBV7-6 to TRBJ2-7; D is possibly TRBD1 (6 bases). Per the germline V gene, CDR1 is SGHVS and CDR2 is FNYEAQ. CDR3 length: 13 amino acids. V lost 6 bases to trimming and J lost 1 base, with 10 bases between them. CDR3 region: CASSYRESYEQYF. CDR3 sequence (DNA): TGTGCCAGCAGTTACAGGGAATCCTACGAGCAGTACTTC.

This clonotype has more than one count but fewer than ten. This chain uses TRBV7-9 with TRBJ2-1, with 9 bases matching TRBD2. The CDR3 consists of 17 residues. Germline V lookup: CDR1 SEHNR, CDR2 FQNEAQ (reference sequence). Germline trimming cut 6 bases from V and 0 bases from J; bases unmatched to any gene: 9. In DNA, the CDR3 is TGTGCCAGCAGACTTAGCGGGAGTCAGAGCTCCTACAATGAGCAGTTCTTC. Encoded protein: CASRLSGSQSSYNEQFF.

The V gene is TRBV5-8, the J gene TRBJ1-1, with D maybe TRBD1 (5 bases). Germline CDR1 reads SGHTS; CDR2 reads YDEGEE. The CDR3 runs 17 residues. The germline V and J ends were trimmed by 0 bases and 1 base, with 16 bases remaining between them. The CDR3 sequence: CASSLDRWGVPNTEAFF. The CDR3 nucleotides are TGTGCCAGCAGCTTGGATCGGTGGGGGGTACCGAACACTGAAGCTTTCTTT.

This clonotype has at least ten counts. J is TRBJ1-4 and V is TRBV27; D remains unclear. The germline V and J ends were trimmed by 2 bases and 1 base, with 8 bases remaining between them. The CDR3 sequence is 15 residues long. CDR1 and CDR2 (germline): MNHEY, SMNVEV (reference sequence). As DNA, the CDR3 is TGTGCCAGCAGTTTAAGGGCAGGAACTAATGAAAAACTGTTTTTT. This codes for CASSLRAGTNEKLFF.